One and the same sample provided the 13 T cell receptor beta chains below, sequenced in a study of memory CD4+ T cells and cytomegalovirus serostatus. Single viable CD3+CD4+CD8-CD45RO+ cells were sorted as the memory CD4+ T cells. Repertoires were generated with immunoSEQ multiplex PCR, while TCRdb's copy carries only in-frame clones and drops some. Among about 96,000 clones listed, about 80% were seen once. Material for sequencing was memory CD4+ T cells from blood. The receptors derive from an adult in good health and CMV-seropositive.

The V gene is TRBV7-8, the J gene TRBJ1-3; weak D call: TRBD1 (6 bases). From germline, CDR1 is SGHVS and CDR2 FQNEAQ. The CDR3 extends over 14 amino acids. V was cut by 5 bases and J by 2 bases, with 10 bases left in between. Written as DNA, the CDR3 is TGTGCCAGCAGCCCAGGGGTAACTGGAAACACCATATATTTT. Its protein is CASSPGVTGNTIYF.

The CDR3 loop reads CASSRTGAYEQYF. The CDR3 DNA sequence: TGTGCCAGCAGTCGGACAGGAGCCTACGAGCAGTACTTC. The genes are TRBV6-5 and TRBJ2-7; 7 nucleotides agree with TRBD1. Germline loops: CDR1 MNHEY, CDR2 SVGAGI. This CDR3 has 13 amino acids. J gave up 2 bases and V 5 bases, and 3 bases lay outside the gene matches.

V usage is TRBV10-3 and J usage is TRBJ1-3; D is unresolved. V lost 10 bases to trimming and J lost 4 bases, with 14 bases between them. CDR3 size: 13 residues. Per the germline V gene, CDR1 is ENHRY and CDR2 is SYGVKD. CDR3 loop: CATTFQVGNTIYF. The CDR3 nucleotides are TGTGCCACCACCTTTCAAGTGGGAAACACCATATATTTT.

The chain carries TRBV5-1 and TRBJ2-2; TRBD2 is a possible D gene (5 bases). The germline V gene has CDR1 SGHRS and CDR2 YFSETQ. The V and J ends lost 1 base and 0 bases respectively, with 10 bases between them. There are 16 residues in the CDR3. As DNA, the CDR3 is TGCGCCAGCAGCTTGCTCCTAGCTTCGAACACCGGGGAGCTGTTTTTT. Encoded protein: CASSLLLASNTGELFF.

The genes are TRBV4-1 and TRBJ2-5, with TRBD2 matching over 16 bases. V was pared by 7 bases and J by 5 bases, with 4 bases of the junction left unmatched. Germline assignment: CDR1 MGHRA and CDR2 YSYEKL. The CDR3 has 15 amino acids. CDR3 loop: CASNPGLAGGETQYF. The CDR3 DNA reads TGCGCCAGCAACCCGGGACTAGCGGGAGGGGAGACCCAGTACTTC.

V is TRBV21-1 and J is TRBJ1-5. TRBV21-1 represents a pseudogene. The CDR3 runs 17 residues. The CDR3: CASSSRGGTKSNQPQHF. The CDR3 bases are TGTGCCAGCAGCTCCCGGGGGGGCACAAAAAGCAATCAGCCCCAGCATTTT.

This clone has just a few counts. The J gene is TRBJ1-1, the V gene TRBV2; D remains unclear. CDR1 and CDR2 from the germline V gene are SNHLY and FYNNEI. The CDR3 is 14 residues long. Deletions cut 2 bases from V and 10 bases from J, with 17 bases between. CDR3 residues: CASSENGVPTGAFF. Written as DNA, the CDR3 is TGTGCCAGCAGTGAAAACGGGGTACCCACGGGAGCTTTCTTT.

The rearrangement links TRBV4-2 to TRBJ1-2, with 9 bases lining up with TRBD1. Trimming at V came to 2 bases and at J to 10 bases, leaving 11 bases not matched to a gene. The CDR3 has 15 amino acids. The germline gives CDR1 LGHNA, CDR2 YNFKEQ. The CDR3 reads CASSQLIQGAGDYTF. In nucleotides, the CDR3 is TGTGCCAGCAGCCAACTCATACAGGGGGCGGGTGACTACACCTTC.

The V and J genes are TRBV5-1 and TRBJ1-2, with unresolved D. The germline gives CDR1 SGHRS, CDR2 YFSETQ. V lost 1 base to trimming and J lost 2 bases, with 9 bases between them. The CDR3 loop spans 14 amino acids. CDR3 protein: CASSLLASNYGYTF. The CDR3 nucleotides read TGCGCCAGCAGCTTGTTGGCCAGCAACTATGGCTACACCTTC.

This chain links TRBV7-2 with TRBJ2-7; D is unresolved. Germline lookup yields CDR1 SGHTA and CDR2 FQGNSA. The CDR3 has 16 amino acids. V gave up 0 bases and J gave up 0 bases, with 12 bases separating them. The CDR3 is CASSLAPLTFSYEQYF. CDR3 nucleotide sequence: TGTGCCAGCAGCTTAGCTCCACTGACATTCTCCTACGAGCAGTACTTC. Full variable domain (remainder filled in from reference TRBV7-2 and TRBJ2-7): GAGVSQSPSNKVTEKGKDVELRCDPISGHTALYWYRQSLGQGLEFLIYFQGNSAPDKSGLPSDRFSAERTGGSVSTLTIQRTQQEDSAVYLCASSLAPLTFSYEQYFGPGTRLTVT.

V usage is TRBV5-4 and J usage is TRBJ2-5; TRBD2 is a possible D gene (5 bases). The CDR3 covers 13 residues. The germline V and J ends were trimmed by 0 bases and 2 bases, with 5 bases remaining between them. Germline-derived CDR1 and CDR2 are SGHNT and YYREEE (reference sequence). CDR3 DNA: TGTGCCAGCAGCTTGGGACTACAAGAGACCCAGTACTTC. This codes for CASSLGLQETQYF.

This clone has just a few counts. This rearrangement joins TRBV15 to TRBJ2-5; the D gene is possibly TRBD1 (5 bases). Germline CDR1 is LNHNV and CDR2 is YYDKDF (reference sequence). V lost 0 bases, J lost 1 base, and 9 bases lay in between. This CDR3 spans 15 amino acids. CDR3 DNA: TGTGCCACCAGCAGAGATCCAGGGTCCCAAGAGACCCAGTACTTC. Protein product: CATSRDPGSQETQYF.

The chain combines TRBV5-8 with TRBJ2-5; D is ambiguous. V was cut by 0 bases and J by 0 bases, with 3 bases left in between. The CDR3 loop spans 13 amino acids. Germline CDR1 reads SGHTS; CDR2 reads YDEGEE. CDR3 amino acids: CASSLGNQETQYF. The CDR3 DNA reads as TGTGCCAGCAGCTTGGGGAACCAAGAGACCCAGTACTTC.